This T cell receptor beta chain comes out of a study of blood T cell repertoires in COVID-19. Study as a whole: The United States, Italy and Spain supplied acute and convalescent COVID-19 samples. PBMCs, B-cell-depleted T cells, or T cells provided the cDNA or gDNA that made up the material.

Germline assignment: CDR1 MNHEY and CDR2 SMNVEV (reference sequence). V shed 6 bases and J 6 bases; nucleotides not matched to a gene: 7. CDR3 length: 14 amino acids. Original methodology: Scientists estimated how many nucleated cells there were by amplifying reference gene primers. Data came from immunoSEQ multiplex PCR; TCRdb stores just in-frame clones and leaves some out. The V and J calls and clone size are taken from that table; D and trimming were inferred from the DNA. Of roughly 150,000 clones in the sample, 87% were seen once. The TCR was taken from a human donor in a cohort sampled during active COVID-19. The sequencing input was peripheral blood. The gene calls are TRBV27 and TRBJ2-7, with 11 bases aligning to TRBD2. CDR3 nucleotides: TGTGCCAGCAGAAAACTAGCGGGAGCCTCCGAGCAGTACTTC. Protein: CASRKLAGASEQYF.